This entry concerns a single T cell receptor (beta chain). Its antigen is not identified. The data were produced by immunoSEQ multiplex PCR, yet TCRdb's version contains in-frame clones alone and is incomplete. The table has approximately 700,000 clones, about 80% seen once. These data belong to a study of shared clonotypes between healthy human individuals. Regarding the study as a whole: For naive CD4 cells, roughly 4.8% of clonotypes were shared across a few donors.

V trimming: 5 bases; J trimming: 8 bases; junction bases outside the gene matches: 3. CDR3 size: 15 residues. The germline V gene encodes CDR1 SEHNR and CDR2 FQNEAQ (reference sequence). J is TRBJ2-1 and V is TRBV7-9, with 16 bases that match TRBD2. This receptor was taken from a woman aged 25 to 45 in good health. The source material was memory CD4+ T cells sorted from blood. Sample subset: CD45RA-negative fraction. The CDR3 spells CASSPGLAGGYEQFF. DNA for the CDR3: TGTGCCAGCAGCCCGGGACTAGCGGGAGGGTATGAGCAGTTCTTC.